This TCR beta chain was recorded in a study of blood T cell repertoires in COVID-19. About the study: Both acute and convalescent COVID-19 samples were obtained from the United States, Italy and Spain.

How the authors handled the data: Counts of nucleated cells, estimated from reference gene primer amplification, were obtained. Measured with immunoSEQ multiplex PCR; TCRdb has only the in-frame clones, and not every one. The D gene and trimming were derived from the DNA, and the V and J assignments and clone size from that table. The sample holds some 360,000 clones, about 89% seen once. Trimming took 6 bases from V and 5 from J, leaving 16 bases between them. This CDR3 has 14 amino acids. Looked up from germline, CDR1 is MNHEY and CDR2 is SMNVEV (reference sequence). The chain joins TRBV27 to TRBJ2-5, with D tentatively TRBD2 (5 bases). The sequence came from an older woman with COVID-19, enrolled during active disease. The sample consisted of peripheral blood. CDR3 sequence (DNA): TGTGCCAGCAGCCCTCGGACGGGCGGGGAGACCCAGTACTTC. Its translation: CASSPRTGGETQYF.